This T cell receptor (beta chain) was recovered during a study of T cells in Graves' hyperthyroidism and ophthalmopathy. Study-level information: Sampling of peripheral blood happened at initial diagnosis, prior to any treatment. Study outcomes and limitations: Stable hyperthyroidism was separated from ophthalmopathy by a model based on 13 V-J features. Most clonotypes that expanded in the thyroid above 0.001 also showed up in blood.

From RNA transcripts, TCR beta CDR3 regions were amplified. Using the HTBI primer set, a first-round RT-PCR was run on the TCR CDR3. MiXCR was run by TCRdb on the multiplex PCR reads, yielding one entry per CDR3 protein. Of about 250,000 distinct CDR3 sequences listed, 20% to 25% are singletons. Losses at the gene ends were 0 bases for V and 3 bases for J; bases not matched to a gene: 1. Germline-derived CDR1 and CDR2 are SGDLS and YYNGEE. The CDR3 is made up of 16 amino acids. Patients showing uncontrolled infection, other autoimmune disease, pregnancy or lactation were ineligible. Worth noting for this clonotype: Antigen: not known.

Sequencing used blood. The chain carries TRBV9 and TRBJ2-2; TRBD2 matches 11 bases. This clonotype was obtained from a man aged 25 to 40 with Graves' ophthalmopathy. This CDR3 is CASSVVAGGHTGELFF. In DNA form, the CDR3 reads TGTGCCAGCAGCGTAGTAGCGGGAGGGCACACCGGGGAGCTGTTTTTT.